The entry below gives a single TCR beta chain sequence along with its context. The authors amplified TCR beta CDR3 regions from RNA transcripts. The first round was an RT-PCR with HTBI primers, and the second round was a multiplex PCR. TCRdb re-analysed the multiplex PCR reads in MiXCR, keeping a single row per CDR3 protein. The repertoire holds around 600,000 distinct CDR3 sequences, with roughly 41% as singletons. The data derive from a study of Graves' ophthalmopathy and Graves' hyperthyroidism. PBMCs were obtained from 10 ml of fresh peripheral blood. The V end was cut by 6 bases, the J end by 11 bases, with 13 bases between. CDR1 and CDR2 from the germline V gene are MNHEY and SVGAGI. There are 12 residues in the CDR3.

Sequencing was done on a sample of peripheral blood. This TCR derives from an adult man with Graves' ophthalmopathy. V and J are TRBV6-5 and TRBJ1-4; D is unresolved. DNA for the CDR3: TGTGCCAGCAGCCCGGGTAGAGAGAAACTGTTTTTT. Amino acid sequence: CASSPGREKLFF.